Sequencing of this T cell receptor beta chain was carried out in a study of T cells in localized non-small cell lung cancer. Using immunoSEQ multiplex PCR, the repertoire was profiled, and TCRdb retains in-frame clones only, with some absent. Here the sample spans over 800 clones, around 26% being singletons. Details on this clone: The antigen remains undetermined.

Study-level findings and limits: Overall survival was longer when the density of T cells in the blood was higher. A median of about 52 clones ranked among the top 100 in tumor appeared in adjacent lung. The greatest T cell clonality was found in uninvolved adjacent lung (higher than in tumor).

This clonotype originated in a male donor older than 55 with stage II squamous cell lung carcinoma. Sequenced material: normal lung tissue next to the tumor, taken before any cancer treatment.

CDR3 DNA sequence: TGTGCCATCAGTGAGGGGACAGTTAACTACGAGCAGTACTTC. The encoded protein is CAISEGTVNYEQYF. The chain recombines TRBV10-3 with TRBJ2-7, with 7 bases identical to TRBD1. Germline V lookup: CDR1 ENHRY, CDR2 SYGVKD. The CDR3 length is 14 residues. The trim removed 2 bases at V and 3 bases at J, leaving 4 bases unmatched.